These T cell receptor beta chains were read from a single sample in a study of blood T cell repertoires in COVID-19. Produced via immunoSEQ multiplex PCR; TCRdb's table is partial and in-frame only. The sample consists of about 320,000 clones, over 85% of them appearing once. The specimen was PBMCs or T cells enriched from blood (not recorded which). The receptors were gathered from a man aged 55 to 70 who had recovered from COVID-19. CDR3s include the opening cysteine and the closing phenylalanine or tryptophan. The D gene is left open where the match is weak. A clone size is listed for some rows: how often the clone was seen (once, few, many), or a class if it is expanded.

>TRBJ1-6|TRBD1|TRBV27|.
CASKGDRANSPLHF
TGTGCCAGCAAAGGGGACAGGGCCAATTCACCCCTCCACTTT
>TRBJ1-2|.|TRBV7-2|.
CASSLSFGGKQGRGYTF
TGTGCCAGCAGCTTAAGCTTTGGGGGCAAACAGGGACGGGGCTACACCTTC
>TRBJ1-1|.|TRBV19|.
CASSRTANTEAFF
TGTGCCAGTAGTCGGACAGCAAACACTGAAGCTTTCTTT
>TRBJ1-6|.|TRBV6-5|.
CASNRGGWGSPLHF
TGTGCCAGCAACCGGGGGGGATGGGGCTCACCCCTCCACTTT
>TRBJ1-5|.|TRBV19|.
CASSPGTREPQHF
TGTGCCAGTAGTCCAGGGACAAGGGAGCCCCAGCATTTT
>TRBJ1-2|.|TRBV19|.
CAYKPRQKYGYTF
TGTGCCTATAAGCCGCGGCAGAAATATGGCTACACCTTC
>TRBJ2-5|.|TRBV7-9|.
CASEKGETQYF
TGTGCCAGCGAAAAAGGGGAAACCCAGTACTTC
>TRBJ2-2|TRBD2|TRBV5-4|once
CASSLTSGLTGELFF
TGTGCCAGCAGCTTGACTAGCGGGTTGACCGGGGAGCTGTTTTTT
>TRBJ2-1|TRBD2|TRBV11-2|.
CASSLVPRGGNEQFF
TGTGCCAGCAGCTTAGTCCCGCGGGGGGGAAATGAGCAGTTCTTC
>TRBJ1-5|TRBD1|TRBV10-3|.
CAISEGQGPNQPQHF
TGTGCCATCTCGGAGGGACAGGGGCCGAATCAGCCCCAGCATTTT
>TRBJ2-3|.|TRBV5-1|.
CASRVAEIFTDTQYF
TGCGCCAGCAGGGTAGCGGAAATATTCACAGATACGCAGTATTTT
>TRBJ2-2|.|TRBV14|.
CASSLQGTGELFF
TGTGCCAGCAGCCTCCAGGGCACCGGGGAGCTGTTTTTT
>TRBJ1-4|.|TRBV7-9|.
CASSLRGGDEKLFF
TGTGCCAGCAGCTTACGGGGGGGCGATGAAAAACTGTTTTTT
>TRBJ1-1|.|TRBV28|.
CASSFAGSNTEAFF
TGTGCCAGCAGTTTTGCAGGGTCGAACACTGAAGCTTTCTTT
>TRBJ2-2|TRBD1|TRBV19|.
CASSLTGVGSGELFF
TGTGCCAGTAGCCTTACAGGGGTAGGGTCCGGGGAGCTGTTTTTT
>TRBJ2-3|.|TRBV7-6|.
CASSFIADTQYF
TGTGCCAGCAGCTTTATAGCGGATACGCAGTATTTT
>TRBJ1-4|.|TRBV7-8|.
CASSLEGIGGRSEKLFF
TGTGCCAGCAGCTTAGAAGGGATTGGGGGGAGGAGTGAAAAACTGTTTTTT
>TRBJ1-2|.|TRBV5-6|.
CASSEGVYGYTF
TGTGCCAGCAGCGAGGGAGTTTATGGCTACACCTTC
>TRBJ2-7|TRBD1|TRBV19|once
CASSIKGQYYEQYF
TGTGCCAGTAGTATTAAGGGACAGTATTACGAGCAGTACTTC
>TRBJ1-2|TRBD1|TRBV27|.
CASNRVGTALNYGYTF
TGTGCCAGCAACCGGGTTGGGACAGCCCTTAACTATGGCTACACCTTC
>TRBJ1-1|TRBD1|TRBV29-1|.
CSVGDRVRTEAFF
TGCAGCGTTGGGGACAGGGTACGGACTGAAGCTTTCTTT
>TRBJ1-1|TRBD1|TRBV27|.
CASSSRQGARFGEAFF
TGTGCCAGCAGTTCACGACAGGGGGCGCGATTTGGTGAAGCTTTCTTT
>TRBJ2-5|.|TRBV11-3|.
CASSLRRGAASGTQYF
TGTGCCAGCAGCTTAAGACGTGGGGCAGCCTCGGGCACCCAGTACTTC
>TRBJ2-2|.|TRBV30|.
CAWAKAGTGELFF
TGTGCCTGGGCCAAGGCAGGCACCGGGGAGCTGTTTTTT
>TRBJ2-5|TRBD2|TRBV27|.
CASSLSPTSGQETQYF
TGTGCCAGCAGTTTATCCCCGACTAGCGGCCAAGAGACCCAGTACTTC
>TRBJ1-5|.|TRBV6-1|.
CASSEYPAMYSNQPQHF
TGTGCCAGCAGTGAATACCCAGCGATGTATAGCAATCAGCCCCAGCATTTT
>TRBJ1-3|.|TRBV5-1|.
CASSAGASGNTIYF
TGCGCCAGCAGCGCGGGGGCCAGTGGAAACACCATATATTTT
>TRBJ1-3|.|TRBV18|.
CASSPGSPFSGNTIYF
TGTGCCAGCTCACCCGGGTCACCGTTCTCTGGAAACACCATATATTTT